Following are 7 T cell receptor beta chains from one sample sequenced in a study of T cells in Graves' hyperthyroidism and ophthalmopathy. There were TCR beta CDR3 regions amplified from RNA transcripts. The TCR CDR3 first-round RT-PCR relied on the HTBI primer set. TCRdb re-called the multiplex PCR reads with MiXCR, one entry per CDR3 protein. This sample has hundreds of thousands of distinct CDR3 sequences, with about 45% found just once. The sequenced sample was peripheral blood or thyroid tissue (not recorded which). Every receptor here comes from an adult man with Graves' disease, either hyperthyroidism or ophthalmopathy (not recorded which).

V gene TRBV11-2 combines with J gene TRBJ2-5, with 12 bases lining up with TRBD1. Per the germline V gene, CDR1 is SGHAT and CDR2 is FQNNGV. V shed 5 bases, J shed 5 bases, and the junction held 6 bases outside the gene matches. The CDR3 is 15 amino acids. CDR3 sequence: CASSTGTGGAETQYF. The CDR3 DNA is TGTGCCAGCAGCACCGGGACAGGGGGCGCCGAGACCCAGTACTTC.

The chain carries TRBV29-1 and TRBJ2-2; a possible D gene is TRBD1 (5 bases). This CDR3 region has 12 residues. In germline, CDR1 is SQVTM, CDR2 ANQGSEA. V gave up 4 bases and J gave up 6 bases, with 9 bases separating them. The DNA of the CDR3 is TGCAGCGTTGCCCCAGGGCCCGGGGAGCTGTTTTTT. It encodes CSVAPGPGELFF.

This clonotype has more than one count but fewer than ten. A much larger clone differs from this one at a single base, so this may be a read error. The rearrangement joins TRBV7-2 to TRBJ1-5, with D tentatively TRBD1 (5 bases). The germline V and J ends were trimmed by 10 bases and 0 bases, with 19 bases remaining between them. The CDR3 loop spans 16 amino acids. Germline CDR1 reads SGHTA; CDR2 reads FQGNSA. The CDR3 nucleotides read TGTGCCATCAGTGAGTCTCAGGGATCTAGCAATCAGCCCCAGCATTTT. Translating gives CAISESQGSSNQPQHF.

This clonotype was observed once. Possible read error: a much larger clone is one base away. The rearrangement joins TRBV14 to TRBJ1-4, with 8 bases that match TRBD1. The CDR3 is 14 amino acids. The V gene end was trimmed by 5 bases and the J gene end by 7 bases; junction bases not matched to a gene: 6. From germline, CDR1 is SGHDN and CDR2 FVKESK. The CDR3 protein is CASSWTGRAEKLFF. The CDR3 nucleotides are TGTGCCAGCAGCTGGACAGGGCGGGCTGAAAAACTGTTTTTT.

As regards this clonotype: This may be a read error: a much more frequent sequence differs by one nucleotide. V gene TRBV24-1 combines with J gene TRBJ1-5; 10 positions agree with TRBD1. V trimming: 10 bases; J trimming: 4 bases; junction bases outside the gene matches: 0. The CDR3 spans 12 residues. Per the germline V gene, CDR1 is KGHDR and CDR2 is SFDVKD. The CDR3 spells CATGQGNQPQHF. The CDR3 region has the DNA TGTGCCACGGGACAGGGGAATCAGCCCCAGCATTTT.

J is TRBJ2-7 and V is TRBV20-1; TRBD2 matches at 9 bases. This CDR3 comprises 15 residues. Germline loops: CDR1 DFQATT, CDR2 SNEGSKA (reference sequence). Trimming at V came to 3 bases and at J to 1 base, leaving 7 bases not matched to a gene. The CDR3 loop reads CSASDTRGGSYEQYF. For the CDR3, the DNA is TGCAGTGCTAGCGATACGCGGGGGGGATCCTACGAGCAGTACTTC.

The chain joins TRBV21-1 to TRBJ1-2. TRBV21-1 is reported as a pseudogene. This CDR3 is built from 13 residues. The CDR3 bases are TGTGCCAGCAGCAAGGAGGGCGAGTATGGCTACACCTTC. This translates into CASSKEGEYGYTF.